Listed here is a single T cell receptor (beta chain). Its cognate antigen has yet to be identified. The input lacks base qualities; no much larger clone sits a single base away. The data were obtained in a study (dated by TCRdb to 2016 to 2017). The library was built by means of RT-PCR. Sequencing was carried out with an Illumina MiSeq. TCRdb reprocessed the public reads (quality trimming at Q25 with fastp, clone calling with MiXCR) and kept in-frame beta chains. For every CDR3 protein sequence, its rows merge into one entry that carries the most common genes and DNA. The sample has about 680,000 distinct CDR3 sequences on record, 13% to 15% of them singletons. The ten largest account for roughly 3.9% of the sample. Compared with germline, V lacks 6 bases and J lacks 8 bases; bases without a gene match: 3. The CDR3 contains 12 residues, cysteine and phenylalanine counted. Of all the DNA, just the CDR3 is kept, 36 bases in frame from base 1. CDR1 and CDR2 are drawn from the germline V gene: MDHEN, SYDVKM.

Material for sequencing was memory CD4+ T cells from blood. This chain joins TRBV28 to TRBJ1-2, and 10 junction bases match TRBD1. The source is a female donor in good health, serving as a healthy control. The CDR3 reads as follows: CASRGTGEGYTF. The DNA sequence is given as TGTGCCAGCAGGGGGACAGGGGAAGGCTACACCTTC.